Each of the 25 T cell receptor beta chains below was sequenced from the same sample in a study of T cells in Graves' hyperthyroidism and ophthalmopathy. Researchers took RNA transcripts and amplified the TCR beta CDR3 regions from them. The TCR CDR3 first-round RT-PCR relied on the HTBI primer set. Each CDR3 protein gets one entry after TCRdb re-called the multiplex PCR reads with MiXCR. The table lists under 200,000 distinct CDR3 sequences, about 9.4% of them singletons, with roughly a fifth in the top ten. The source material was blood. Receptor source: a woman between 18 and 29 years old with Graves' hyperthyroidism that later progressed to Graves' ophthalmopathy.

The chain uses TRBV20-1 and TRBJ1-4; perhaps TRBD1 as D (6 bases). Deletions cut 6 bases from V and 0 bases from J, with 17 bases between. CDR1 and CDR2 (germline): DFQATT, SNEGSKA (reference sequence). The CDR3 is made up of 16 amino acids. This chain's CDR3 is CSATATGTTTNEKLFF. Written as DNA, the CDR3 is TGCAGTGCAACCGCAACAGGGACCACAACTAATGAAAAACTGTTTTTT.

This clonotype was recorded many times. This chain links TRBV30 with TRBJ2-2; D is undetermined. CDR3 length: 13 residues. The V end lost 8 bases, the J end lost 1 base, and 11 bases lay between the germline ends. CDR1 GTSNPN and CDR2 SVGIG come from the germline V gene (reference sequence). As DNA, the CDR3 is TGTGCCCGGCGGATAGGGAACACCGGGGAGCTGTTTTTT. This translates into CARRIGNTGELFF.

This clonotype has ten or more counts. V and J are TRBV7-3 and TRBJ2-1; 9 bases line up with TRBD2. Germline V gene sequence: CDR1 SGHTA, CDR2 FQGTGA. The V segment lost 3 bases and the J segment 1 base; nucleotides outside the gene matches: 13. The CDR3 is 19 amino acids. CDR3 in DNA: TGTGCCAGCAGCTTGAGTGGGACTAGCTTAAGTCGGTCCTACAATGAGCAGTTCTTC. It yields the protein CASSLSGTSLSRSYNEQFF.

In this sample, this clonotype turned up a few times. The J gene is TRBJ1-2, the V gene TRBV4-2, with 9 bases matching TRBD1. Germline loops: CDR1 LGHNA, CDR2 YNFKEQ. The ends lost 4 bases at V and 0 bases at J; junction bases unmatched: 3. The CDR3 contains 15 residues. CDR3 nucleotides: TGTGCCAGCAGCCTCGGACAGGGGACTAACTATGGCTACACCTTC. The encoded protein is CASSLGQGTNYGYTF.

This clonotype was found many times. This sequence joins TRBV3-1 and TRBJ1-4; D gene uncertain. Looked up from germline, CDR1 is LGHDT and CDR2 is YNNKEL (reference sequence). This CDR3 spans 16 amino acids. The V and J ends lost 1 base and 3 bases respectively, with 12 bases between them. Written as DNA, the CDR3 is TGTGCCAGCAGCCAAGGCGGCGGGCAGCCTAATGAAAAACTGTTTTTT. Amino acid sequence: CASSQGGGQPNEKLFF.

This clonotype was counted ten times or more. The rearrangement uses TRBV5-1 and TRBJ1-1; 7 nucleotides agree with TRBD1. The trim removed 4 bases at V and 1 base at J, leaving 10 bases unmatched. CDR1 is SGHRS and CDR2 is YFSETQ in the germline V gene. The CDR3 loop spans 16 amino acids. The CDR3 loop reads CASSTGQTSWNTEAFF. The CDR3 bases are TGCGCCAGCAGCACGGGACAGACCTCTTGGAACACTGAAGCTTTCTTT.

To note about this clonotype: Since a much larger clone is just one base distant, this may be a read error. The chain employs TRBV2 and TRBJ2-1; D possibly corresponds to TRBD1 (5 bases). Germline assignment: CDR1 SNHLY and CDR2 FYNNEI. The CDR3 sequence is 15 residues long. CDR3 loop: CVSRYRGLEINEQFF. CDR3 sequence (DNA): TGTGTCAGCAGATATAGGGGCCTGGAGATCAATGAGCAGTTCTTC.

This clonotype was seen ten or more times. J is TRBJ1-2 and V is TRBV19; possible D gene TRBD1, 5 bases. Trimming took 5 bases from V and 4 from J, leaving 14 bases between them. CDR1 is LNHDA and CDR2 is SQIVND in the germline V gene (reference sequence). The CDR3 is 14 residues long. CDR3 amino acids: CASSDQGLTYGYTF. The CDR3 region has the DNA TGTGCCAGTAGTGACCAGGGATTGACCTATGGCTACACCTTC.

This clonotype was seen at least ten times. This chain uses TRBV19 with TRBJ2-5, with TRBD2 matching over 7 bases. Germline CDR1 and CDR2: LNHDA and SQIVND (reference sequence). Unmatched junction bases numbered 8, after V lost 5 bases and J lost 5 bases. This CDR3 has 14 residues. This CDR3 reads CASSLQTSRETQYF. In nucleotides, the CDR3 is TGTGCCAGTAGTCTACAGACTAGCAGGGAGACCCAGTACTTC.

This clonotype was seen repeatedly, ten times or more. The rearrangement uses TRBV11-2 and TRBJ1-2, with a weak D call TRBD1 (5 bases). This CDR3 contains 14 residues. V lost 0 bases to trimming and J lost 5 bases, with 10 bases between them. Per germline, CDR1 SGHAT and CDR2 FQNNGV. CDR3 DNA sequence: TGTGCCAGCAGCTTAGATCTCCCAGGGTATGGCTACACCTTC. This translates into CASSLDLPGYGYTF. The full variable domain, its missing parts supplied by reference TRBV11-2 and TRBJ1-2, is EAGVAQSPRYKIIEKRQSVAFWCNPISGHATLYWYQQILGQGPKLLIQFQNNGVVDDSQLPKDRFSAERLKGVDSTLKIQPAKLEDSAVYLCASSLDLPGYGYTFGSGTRLTVV.

This clonotype was counted at least ten times. The rearrangement uses TRBV5-1 and TRBJ2-1, with 8 bases identical to TRBD2. The V gene's germline CDR1 is SGHRS and CDR2 YFSETQ. The trim removed 1 base at V and 6 bases at J, leaving 18 bases unmatched. The CDR3 covers 19 residues. In nucleotides, the CDR3 is TGCGCCAGCAGCTTGTGGGGGCTTCCCAGCGGGAGTTTCGGCAATGAGCAGTTCTTC. Translating gives CASSLWGLPSGSFGNEQFF.

This clonotype occurred many times. This chain uses TRBV7-9 with TRBJ1-5; 8 positions agree with TRBD1. CDR1 and CDR2 (germline): SEHNR, FQNEAQ (reference sequence). The V and J ends lost 2 bases and 6 bases, in that order; junction bases with no gene match: 6. The CDR3 is 15 residues long. The CDR3 DNA reads TGTGCCAGCAGCTTATCGACAGGGGTCGGTCAGCCCCAGCATTTT. This codes for CASSLSTGVGQPQHF.

This clonotype was counted at least ten times. The rearrangement links TRBV28 to TRBJ1-4; no reliable D call. This CDR3 has 13 residues. Germline-derived CDR1 and CDR2 are MDHEN and SYDVKM. Trimming removed 4 bases from V and 8 bases from J, with 11 bases in between. Written as DNA, the CDR3 is TGTGCCAGCAGTTCCCCGCCCGAGGAAAAACTGTTTTTT. It yields the protein CASSSPPEEKLFF.

This clonotype came up many times. This sequence joins TRBV4-2 and TRBJ2-2; 7 nucleotides align to TRBD1. The germline gives CDR1 LGHNA, CDR2 YNFKEQ. The CDR3 covers 15 residues. The V and J ends lost 0 bases and 5 bases, in that order; junction bases with no gene match: 3. The CDR3 is CASSQDKGATGELFF. The CDR3, as DNA: TGTGCCAGCAGCCAAGATAAGGGGGCAACCGGGGAGCTGTTTTTT.

This clonotype was detected many times. The rearrangement links TRBV2 to TRBJ2-6; 11 positions match TRBD2. V trimming: 6 bases; J trimming: 1 base; junction bases outside the gene matches: 5. This CDR3 is built from 17 residues. Germline CDR1 reads SNHLY; CDR2 reads FYNNEI. CDR3 loop: CASRAGTSGSGANVLTF. CDR3 sequence (DNA): TGTGCCAGCAGGGCCGGGACTAGCGGATCTGGGGCCAACGTCCTGACTTTC.

Turning to this clonotype: The germline gene is not matched at one end of the junction; a read error may be the cause. The J gene is TRBJ2-1, the V gene TRBV6-2 or TRBV6-3; D perhaps matches TRBD2 (6 bases). Per the germline V gene, CDR1 is MNHEY and CDR2 is SVGEGT. The length of the CDR3 is 17 residues. CDR3 protein: CASSLPYYGDSYKEQFF. The CDR3 nucleotides are TGTGCCAGCAGCCTCCCCTACTATGGGGACTCCTACAAAGAGCAGTTCTTC.

As regards this clonotype: This clone may be a read error of a much larger clone one base away. The genes are TRBV10-2 and TRBJ2-7; 8 bases line up with TRBD2. Germline V CDR1 and CDR2: WSHSY, SAAADI. The CDR3 has 14 residues. CDR3 sequence (DNA): TGCGCCAGTGCCCTGGCGGGGGGCTCCCACGAGCAGTACTTC. It translates to CASALAGGSHEQYF.

This clonotype was detected ten times or more. This chain links TRBV12-3 or TRBV12-4 with TRBJ2-5; the D gene could be TRBD1 or TRBD2 (6 bases each). This CDR3 region has 14 residues. Trimming took 2 bases from V and 4 from J, leaving 11 bases between them. CDR3 sequence reads: CASSLRGLGETQYF. The CDR3 DNA follows: TGTGCCAGCAGTTTACGGGGGCTGGGAGAGACCCAGTACTTC.

This clonotype has ten or more counts. The rearrangement links TRBV12-3 or TRBV12-4 to TRBJ1-5; a possible D gene is TRBD1 (6 bases). The ends were cut back, 7 bases at V and 2 bases at J, with 18 bases in the middle. There are 16 residues in the CDR3. CDR3 coding DNA: TGTGCCAGCACCCAAACCCAGGGGTACGGCAATCAGCCCCAGCATTTT. It yields the protein CASTQTQGYGNQPQHF.

This clonotype was found many times. The rearrangement links TRBV2 to TRBJ2-7; possible D gene TRBD1, 5 bases. Germline CDR1 and CDR2: SNHLY and FYNNEI. V dropped 4 bases and J dropped 4 bases, with 14 bases sitting between them. The CDR3 sequence is 14 residues long. The CDR3 loop is CASSVAAGWYEQYF. The CDR3 DNA is TGTGCCAGCAGTGTTGCGGCAGGGTGGTACGAGCAGTACTTC. Looking up the rest from reference TRBV2 and TRBJ2-7 gives the full variable domain: EPEVTQTPSHQVTQMGQEVILRCVPISNHLYFYWYRQILGQKVEFLVSFYNNEISEKSEIFDDQFSVERPDGSNFTLKIRSTKLEDSAMYFCASSVAAGWYEQYFGPGTRLTVT.

The sample holds many counts of this clonotype. The chain employs TRBV5-1 and TRBJ2-7; D might be TRBD2 (5 bases). The CDR3 is 14 residues long. Germline-derived CDR1 and CDR2 are SGHRS and YFSETQ. V was shortened by 4 bases and J by 2 bases, with 13 bases between the two germline ends. DNA for the CDR3: TGCGCCAGCAGCGTCAGAGGGTCAACCTACGAGCAGTACTTC. Protein product: CASSVRGSTYEQYF.

This clonotype was seen only a few times. A read error may explain this, as a much larger clone is one base away. The chain has TRBV7-3 and TRBJ2-1; D is unresolved. The CDR3 contains 15 residues. V lost 3 bases to trimming and J lost 6 bases, with 15 bases between them. Per germline, CDR1 SGHTA and CDR2 FQGTGA. CDR3 DNA: TGTGCCAGCAGCTTCGACTCCTCTGTCTGCAATGAGCAGTTCTTC. Translation: CASSFDSSVCNEQFF.

In its sample, this clonotype was seen many times. The CDR3 here is CASSPTTYTQYF. Here the CDR3 DNA reads TGTGCCAGCAGTCCCACAACTTATACGCAGTATTTT. The chain links TRBV28 to TRBJ2-3; D not resolved. Germline CDR1 reads MDHEN; CDR2 reads SYDVKM. This CDR3 is built from 12 residues. The V end lost 5 bases, the J end lost 7 bases, and 10 bases lay between the germline ends.

This clonotype has a count of ten or more. The CDR3 is CASSLDSVLDTEAFF. CDR3 sequence (DNA): TGTGCCAGCAGCTTAGATAGTGTGTTGGACACTGAAGCTTTCTTT. This sequence joins TRBV11-2 and TRBJ1-1, with D uncertain. Germline assignment: CDR1 SGHAT and CDR2 FQNNGV. CDR3 size: 15 residues. Trimming cost V 0 bases and J 3 bases, with 11 bases left between them.

This chain links TRBV10-3 with TRBJ2-2; 10 bases are a match to TRBD2. Germline V CDR1 and CDR2: ENHRY, SYGVKD. This CDR3 spans 15 amino acids. Losses at the gene ends were 7 bases for V and 3 bases for J; bases not matched to a gene: 5. The CDR3 DNA reads TGTGCCATCAAAGCGGGGGGGCCGGACACCGGGGAGCTGTTTTTT. Translated, it gives CAIKAGGPDTGELFF.